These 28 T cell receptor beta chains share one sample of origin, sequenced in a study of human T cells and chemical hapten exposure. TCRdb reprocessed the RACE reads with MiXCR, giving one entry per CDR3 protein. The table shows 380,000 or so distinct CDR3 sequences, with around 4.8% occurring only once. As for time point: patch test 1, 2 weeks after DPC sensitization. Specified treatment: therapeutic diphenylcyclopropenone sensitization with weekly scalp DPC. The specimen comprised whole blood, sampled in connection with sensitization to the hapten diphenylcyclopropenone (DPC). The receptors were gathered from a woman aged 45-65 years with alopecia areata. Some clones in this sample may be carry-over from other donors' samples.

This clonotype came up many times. CDR3 nucleotides: TGTGCCAGCAGCTTCCGGACTAGCGGGAGCCTACGCAATGAGCAGTTCTTC. Amino acids: CASSFRTSGSLRNEQFF. The gene calls are TRBV5-4 and TRBJ2-1; TRBD2 agrees at 13 bases. CDR1 and CDR2 (germline): SGHNT, YYREEE (reference sequence). The CDR3 totals 17 residues. Germline trimming cut 2 bases from V and 6 bases from J; bases unmatched to any gene: 8.

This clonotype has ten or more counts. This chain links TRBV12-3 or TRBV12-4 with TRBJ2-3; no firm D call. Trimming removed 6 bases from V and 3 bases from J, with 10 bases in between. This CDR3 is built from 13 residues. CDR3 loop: CASRGRGTDTQYF. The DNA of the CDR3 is TGTGCCAGCAGAGGAAGAGGAACAGATACGCAGTATTTT.

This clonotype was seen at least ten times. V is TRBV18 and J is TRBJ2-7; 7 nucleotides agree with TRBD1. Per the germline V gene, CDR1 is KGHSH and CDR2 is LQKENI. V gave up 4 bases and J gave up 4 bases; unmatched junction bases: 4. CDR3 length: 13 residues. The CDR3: CASSQGAIYEQYF. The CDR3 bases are TGTGCCAGCTCACAGGGGGCAATATACGAGCAGTACTTC. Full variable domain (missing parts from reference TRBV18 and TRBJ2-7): NAGVMQNPRHLVRRRGQEARLRCSPMKGHSHVYWYRQLPEEGLKFMVYLQKENIIDESGMPKERFSAEFPKEGPSILRIQQVVRGDSAAYFCASSQGAIYEQYFGPGTRLTVT.

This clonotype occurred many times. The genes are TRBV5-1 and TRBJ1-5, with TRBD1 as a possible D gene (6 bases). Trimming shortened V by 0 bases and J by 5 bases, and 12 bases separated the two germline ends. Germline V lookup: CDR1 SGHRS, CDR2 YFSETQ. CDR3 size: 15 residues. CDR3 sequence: CASSLVGGGDQPQHF. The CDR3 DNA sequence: TGCGCCAGCAGCTTGGTCGGGGGGGGCGATCAGCCCCAGCATTTT. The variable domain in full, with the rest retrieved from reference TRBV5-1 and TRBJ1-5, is KAGVTQTPRYLIKTRGQQVTLSCSPISGHRSVSWYQQTPGQGLQFLFEYFSETQRNKGNFPGRFSGRQFSNSRSEMNVSTLELGDSALYLCASSLVGGGDQPQHFGDGTRLSIL.

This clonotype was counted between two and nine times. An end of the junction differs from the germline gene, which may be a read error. As DNA, the CDR3 is TGTGCCAGCAGTCTAGCGGGAGGGGGTCAGTTCTTC. This gives the protein CASSLAGGGQFF. The chain links TRBV12-3 or TRBV12-4 to TRBJ2-1, with 12 nucleotides matching TRBD2. The CDR3 has 12 residues.

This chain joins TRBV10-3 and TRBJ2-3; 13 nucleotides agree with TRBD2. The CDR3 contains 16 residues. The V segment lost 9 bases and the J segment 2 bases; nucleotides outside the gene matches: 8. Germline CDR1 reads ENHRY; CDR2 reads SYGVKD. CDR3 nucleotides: TGTGCCATAAAACCGGGACTAGCGGGGAACACAGATACGCAGTATTTT. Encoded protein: CAIKPGLAGNTDTQYF.

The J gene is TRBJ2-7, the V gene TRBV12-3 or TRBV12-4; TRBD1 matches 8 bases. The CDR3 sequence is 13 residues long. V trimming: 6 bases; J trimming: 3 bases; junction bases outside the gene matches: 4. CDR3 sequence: CASRQTGVYEQYF. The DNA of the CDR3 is TGTGCCAGCAGACAGACAGGGGTCTACGAGCAGTACTTC.

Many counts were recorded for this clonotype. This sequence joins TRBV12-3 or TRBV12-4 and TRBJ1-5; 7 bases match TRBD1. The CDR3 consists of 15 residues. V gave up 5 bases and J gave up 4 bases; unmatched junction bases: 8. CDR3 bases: TGTGCCAGCAGTGAGACAGGGCCTGGGAATCAGCCCCAGCATTTT. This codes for CASSETGPGNQPQHF.

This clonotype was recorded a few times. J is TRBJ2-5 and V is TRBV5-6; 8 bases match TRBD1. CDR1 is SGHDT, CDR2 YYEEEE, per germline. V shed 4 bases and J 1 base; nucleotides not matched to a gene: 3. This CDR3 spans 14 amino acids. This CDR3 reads CASSATGAQETQYF. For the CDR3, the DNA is TGTGCCAGCAGCGCGACAGGGGCCCAAGAGACCCAGTACTTC.

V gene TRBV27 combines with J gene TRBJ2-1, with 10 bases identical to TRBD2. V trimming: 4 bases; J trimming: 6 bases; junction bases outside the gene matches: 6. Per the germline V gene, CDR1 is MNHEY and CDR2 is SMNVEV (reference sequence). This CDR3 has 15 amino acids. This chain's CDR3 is CASSYSSGSPNEQFF. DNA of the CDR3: TGTGCCAGCAGTTACTCTAGCGGGAGCCCCAATGAGCAGTTCTTC.

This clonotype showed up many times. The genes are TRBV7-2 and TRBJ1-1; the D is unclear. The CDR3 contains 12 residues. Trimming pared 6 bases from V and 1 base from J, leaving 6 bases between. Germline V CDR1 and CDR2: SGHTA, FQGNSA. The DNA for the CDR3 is TGTGCCAGCAGTGACCCGAACACTGAAGCTTTCTTT. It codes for CASSDPNTEAFF.

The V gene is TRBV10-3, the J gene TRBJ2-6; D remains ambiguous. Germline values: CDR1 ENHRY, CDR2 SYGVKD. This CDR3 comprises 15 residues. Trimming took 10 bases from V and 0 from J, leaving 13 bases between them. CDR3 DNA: TGTGCCACCTCCCAAGTCAGCTCTGGGGCCAACGTCCTGACTTTC. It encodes CATSQVSSGANVLTF.

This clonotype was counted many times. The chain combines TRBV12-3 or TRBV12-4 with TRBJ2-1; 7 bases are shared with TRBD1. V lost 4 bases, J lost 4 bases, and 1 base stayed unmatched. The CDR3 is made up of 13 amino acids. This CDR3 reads CASSSTGYNEQFF. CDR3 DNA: TGTGCCAGCAGTTCGACAGGGTACAATGAGCAGTTCTTC.

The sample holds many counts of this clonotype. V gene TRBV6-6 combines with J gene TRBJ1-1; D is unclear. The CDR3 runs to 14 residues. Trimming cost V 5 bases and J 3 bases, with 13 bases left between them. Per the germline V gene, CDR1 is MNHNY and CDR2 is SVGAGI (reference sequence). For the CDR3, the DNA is TGTGCCAGCAGTGCAACACAAGGCGACACTGAAGCTTTCTTT. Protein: CASSATQGDTEAFF.

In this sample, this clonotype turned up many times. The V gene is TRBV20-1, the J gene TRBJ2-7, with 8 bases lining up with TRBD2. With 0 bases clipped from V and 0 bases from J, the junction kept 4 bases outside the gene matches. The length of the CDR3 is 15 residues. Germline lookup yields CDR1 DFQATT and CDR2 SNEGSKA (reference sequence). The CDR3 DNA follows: TGCAGTGCTAGAGATCGGAGCGGGAGCTCCTACGAGCAGTACTTC. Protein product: CSARDRSGSSYEQYF.

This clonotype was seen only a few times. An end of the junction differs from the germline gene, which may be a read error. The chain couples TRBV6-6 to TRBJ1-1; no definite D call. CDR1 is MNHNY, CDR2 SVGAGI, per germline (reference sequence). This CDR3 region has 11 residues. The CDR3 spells CASSPDGESCF. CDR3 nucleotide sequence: TGTGCCAGCAGTCCCGATGGGGAGTCTTGTTTT.

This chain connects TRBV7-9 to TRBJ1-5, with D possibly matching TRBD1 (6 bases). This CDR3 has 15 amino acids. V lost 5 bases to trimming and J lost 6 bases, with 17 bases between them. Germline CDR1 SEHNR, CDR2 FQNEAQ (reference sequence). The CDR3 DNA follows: TGTGCCAGCAGCGATTTACAGGGTACCCCTCAGCCCCAGCATTTT. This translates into CASSDLQGTPQPQHF.

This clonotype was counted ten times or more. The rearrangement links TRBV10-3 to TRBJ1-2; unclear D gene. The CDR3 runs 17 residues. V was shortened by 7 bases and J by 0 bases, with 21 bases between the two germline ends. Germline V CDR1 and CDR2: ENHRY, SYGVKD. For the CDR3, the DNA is TGTGCCATCACTGCCCAGGACGGACGGGAAGCTAACTATGGCTACACCTTC. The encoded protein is CAITAQDGREANYGYTF.

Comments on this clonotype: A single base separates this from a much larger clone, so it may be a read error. CDR3 region: CASSSLLSGTDTQYF. The CDR3 nucleotides read TGTGCCAGCAGCTCCCTACTTAGCGGTACAGATACGCAGTATTTT. The chain has TRBV7-2 and TRBJ2-3; possible D gene TRBD2, 6 bases. CDR1 and CDR2 from the germline V gene are SGHTA and FQGNSA. This CDR3 has 15 residues. V was clipped by 4 bases and J by 3 bases, with 14 bases between them.

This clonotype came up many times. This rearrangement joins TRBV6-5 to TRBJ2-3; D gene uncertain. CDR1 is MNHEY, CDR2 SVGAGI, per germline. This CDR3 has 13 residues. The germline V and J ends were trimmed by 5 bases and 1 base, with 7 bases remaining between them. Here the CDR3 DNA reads TGTGCCAGCAGTCTTCGGCGCACAGATACGCAGTATTTT. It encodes CASSLRRTDTQYF.

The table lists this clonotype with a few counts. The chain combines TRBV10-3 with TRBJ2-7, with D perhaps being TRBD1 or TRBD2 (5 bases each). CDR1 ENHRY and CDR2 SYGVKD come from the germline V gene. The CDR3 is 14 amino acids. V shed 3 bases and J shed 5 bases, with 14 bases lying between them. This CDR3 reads CAISDSARDHEQYF. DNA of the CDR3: TGTGCCATCAGTGATTCAGCAAGGGACCACGAGCAGTACTTC.

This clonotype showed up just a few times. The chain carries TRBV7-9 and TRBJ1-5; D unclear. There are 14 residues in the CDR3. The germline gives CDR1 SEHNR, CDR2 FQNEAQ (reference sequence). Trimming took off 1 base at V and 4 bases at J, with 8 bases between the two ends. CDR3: CASSLEGINQPQHF. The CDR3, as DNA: TGTGCCAGCAGCTTAGAGGGAATTAATCAGCCCCAGCATTTT. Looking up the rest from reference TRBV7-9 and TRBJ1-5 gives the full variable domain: DTGVSQNPRHKITKRGQNVTFRCDPISEHNRLYWYRQTLGQGPEFLTYFQNEAQLEKSRLLSDRFSAERPKGSFSTLEIQRTEQGDSAMYLCASSLEGINQPQHFGDGTRLSIL.

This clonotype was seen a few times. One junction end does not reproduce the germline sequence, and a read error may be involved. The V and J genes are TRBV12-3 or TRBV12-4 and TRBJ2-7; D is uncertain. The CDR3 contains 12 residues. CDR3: CASSLNSHEQYF. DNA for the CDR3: TGTGCCAGCAGTTTGAACTCCCACGAGCAGTACTTC.

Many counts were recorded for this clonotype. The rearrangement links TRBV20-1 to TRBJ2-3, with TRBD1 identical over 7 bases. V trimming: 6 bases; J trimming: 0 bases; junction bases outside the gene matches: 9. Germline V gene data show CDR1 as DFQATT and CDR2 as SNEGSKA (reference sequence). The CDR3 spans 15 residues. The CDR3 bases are TGCAGTGCCCCCGACAGGGTGCCTAGCACAGATACGCAGTATTTT. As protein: CSAPDRVPSTDTQYF.

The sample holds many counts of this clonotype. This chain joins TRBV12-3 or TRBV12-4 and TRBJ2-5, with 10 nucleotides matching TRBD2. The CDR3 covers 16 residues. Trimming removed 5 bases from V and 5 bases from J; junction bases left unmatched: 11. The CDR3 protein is CASSLLQRGGQETQYF. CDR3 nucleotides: TGTGCCAGCAGTCTTTTGCAGCGGGGGGGCCAGGAGACCCAGTACTTC.

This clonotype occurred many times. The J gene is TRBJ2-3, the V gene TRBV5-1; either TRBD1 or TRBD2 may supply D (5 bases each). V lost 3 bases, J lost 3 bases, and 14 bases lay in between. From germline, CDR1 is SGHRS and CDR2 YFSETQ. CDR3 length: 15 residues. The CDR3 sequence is CASSWGPPMTDTQYF. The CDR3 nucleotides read TGCGCCAGCAGCTGGGGACCGCCGATGACAGATACGCAGTATTTT.

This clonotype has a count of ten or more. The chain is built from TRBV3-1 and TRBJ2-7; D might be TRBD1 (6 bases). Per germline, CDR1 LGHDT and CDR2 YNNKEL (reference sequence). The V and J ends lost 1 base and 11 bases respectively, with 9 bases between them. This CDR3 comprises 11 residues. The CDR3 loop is CASSQGQEKYF. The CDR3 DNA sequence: TGTGCCAGCAGCCAAGGACAGGAAAAGTACTTC.

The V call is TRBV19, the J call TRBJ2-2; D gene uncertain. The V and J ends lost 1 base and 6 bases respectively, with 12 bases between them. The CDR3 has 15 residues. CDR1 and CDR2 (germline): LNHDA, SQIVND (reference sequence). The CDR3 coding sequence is TGTGCCAGTAGTATAGGGCTGGCCCTGTCCGGGGAGCTGTTTTTT. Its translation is CASSIGLALSGELFF.